This T cell receptor beta chain was recovered during a study of blood T cell repertoires in COVID-19. As for the study in general: Samples representing acute and convalescent COVID-19 were sourced from the United States, Italy and Spain.

With 0 bases removed from V and 3 bases from J, the gap between germline ends came to 8 bases. The length of the CDR3 is 14 residues. The germline V gene encodes CDR1 SGHNT and CDR2 YENEEA. The assay was immunoSEQ multiplex PCR, and TCRdb's table has in-frame clones only and misses some. The sample has about 250,000 clones, 70% to 90% seen once; the top ten hold approximately 2%. The chain carries TRBV11-3 and TRBJ1-1; D uncertain. The sequenced sample consisted of peripheral blood. This sequence originates from a woman in her 40s who had recovered from COVID-19. In DNA form, the CDR3 reads TGTGCCAGCAGCTTAGATCCGGGTGACACTGAAGCTTTCTTT. It codes for CASSLDPGDTEAFF.